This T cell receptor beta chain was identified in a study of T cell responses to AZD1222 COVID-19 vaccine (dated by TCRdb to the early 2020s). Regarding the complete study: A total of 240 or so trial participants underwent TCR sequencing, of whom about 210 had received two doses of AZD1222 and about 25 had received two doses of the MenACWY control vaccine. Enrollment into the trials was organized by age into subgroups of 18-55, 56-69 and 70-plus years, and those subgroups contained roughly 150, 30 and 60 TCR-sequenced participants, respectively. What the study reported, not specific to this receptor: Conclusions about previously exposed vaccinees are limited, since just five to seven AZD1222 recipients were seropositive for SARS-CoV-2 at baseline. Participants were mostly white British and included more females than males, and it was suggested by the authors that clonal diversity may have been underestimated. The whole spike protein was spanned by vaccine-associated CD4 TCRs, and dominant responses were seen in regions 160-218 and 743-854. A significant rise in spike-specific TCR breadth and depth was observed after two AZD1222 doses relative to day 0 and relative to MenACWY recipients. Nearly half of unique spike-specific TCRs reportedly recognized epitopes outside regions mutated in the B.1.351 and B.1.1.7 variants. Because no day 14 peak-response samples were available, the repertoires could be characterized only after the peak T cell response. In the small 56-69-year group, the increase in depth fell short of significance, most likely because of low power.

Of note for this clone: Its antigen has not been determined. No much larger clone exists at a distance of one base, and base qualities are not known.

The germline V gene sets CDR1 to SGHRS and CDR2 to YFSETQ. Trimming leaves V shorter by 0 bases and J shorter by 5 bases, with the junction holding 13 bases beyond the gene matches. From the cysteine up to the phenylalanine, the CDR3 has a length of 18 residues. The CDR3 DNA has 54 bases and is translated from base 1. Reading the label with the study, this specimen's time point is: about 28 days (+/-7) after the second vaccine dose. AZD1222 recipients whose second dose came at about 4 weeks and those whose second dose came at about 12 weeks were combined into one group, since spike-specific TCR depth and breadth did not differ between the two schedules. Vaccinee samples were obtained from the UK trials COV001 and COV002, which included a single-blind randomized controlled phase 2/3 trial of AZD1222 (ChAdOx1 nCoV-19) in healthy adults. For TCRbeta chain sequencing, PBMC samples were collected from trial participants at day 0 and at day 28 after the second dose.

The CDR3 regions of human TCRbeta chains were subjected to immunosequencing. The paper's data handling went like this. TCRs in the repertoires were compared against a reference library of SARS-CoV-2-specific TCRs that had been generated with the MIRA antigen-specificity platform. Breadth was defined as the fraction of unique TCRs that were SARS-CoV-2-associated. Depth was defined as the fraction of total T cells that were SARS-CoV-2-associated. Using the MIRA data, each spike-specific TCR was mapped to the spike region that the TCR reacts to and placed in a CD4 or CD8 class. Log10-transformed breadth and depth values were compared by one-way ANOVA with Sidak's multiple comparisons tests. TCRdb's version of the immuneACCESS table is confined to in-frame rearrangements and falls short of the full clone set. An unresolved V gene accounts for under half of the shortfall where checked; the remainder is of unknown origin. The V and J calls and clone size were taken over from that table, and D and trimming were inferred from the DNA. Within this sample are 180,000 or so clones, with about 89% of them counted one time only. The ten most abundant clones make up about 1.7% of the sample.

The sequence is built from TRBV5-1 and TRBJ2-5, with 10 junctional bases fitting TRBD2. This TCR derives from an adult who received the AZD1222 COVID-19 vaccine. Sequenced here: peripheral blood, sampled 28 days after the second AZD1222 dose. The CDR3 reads CASSLGASGRLTRETQYF. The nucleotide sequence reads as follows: TGCGCCAGCAGCTTGGGAGCTAGCGGGAGACTCACTCGGGAGACCCAGTACTTC.